Below, 24 T cell receptor beta chains from the same sample are listed, as sequenced in a study of T cells after yellow fever vaccination. Each CDR3 protein gets one entry after TCRdb re-called the 5' RACE reads with MiXCR. The repertoire holds under 300,000 distinct CDR3 sequences, 13% seen once, with roughly 0.5% in the top ten. This sample comprised CD4+ T cells sorted from PBMCs, obtained 45 days after the yellow fever booster vaccination. The receptors derive from a man younger than 40 who received the YFV17D yellow fever vaccine.

The rearrangement joins TRBV10-1 to TRBJ1-3; D is perhaps TRBD1 (5 bases). The CDR3 is made up of 16 amino acids. V lost 4 bases and J lost 4, with 17 bases in between. Germline V gene data show CDR1 as WNHNN and CDR2 as SYGVQD (reference sequence). The CDR3 DNA follows: TGCGCCAGCAGTGCCCTGAGATCGGGGCCCGGAAACACCATATATTTT. Its protein product is CASSALRSGPGNTIYF.

This rearrangement joins TRBV18 to TRBJ2-3, with 8 nucleotides matching TRBD2. The CDR3 contains 15 residues. The J segment lost 3 bases and the V segment lost 3 bases, leaving 5 bases of the junction unmatched. Germline assignment: CDR1 KGHSH and CDR2 LQKENI. DNA of the CDR3: TGTGCCAGCTCACCGGGACTAGGTATGACAGATACGCAGTATTTT. The encoded protein is CASSPGLGMTDTQYF.

V is TRBV20-1 and J is TRBJ2-7; 8 positions match TRBD2. Germline CDR1 DFQATT, CDR2 SNEGSKA (reference sequence). V was pared by 5 bases and J by 3 bases, with 6 bases of the junction left unmatched. The CDR3 extends over 13 amino acids. CDR3 bases: TGCAGTGCTTTAAAGAGCGGGAGCTACGAGCAGTACTTC. It yields the protein CSALKSGSYEQYF.

This clonotype showed up just a few times. V usage is TRBV24-1 and J usage is TRBJ2-1, with 7 bases that match TRBD2. The CDR3 covers 16 residues. The germline V gene encodes CDR1 KGHDR and CDR2 SFDVKD. Trimming removed 3 bases from V and 2 bases from J; junction bases left unmatched: 6. The CDR3 bases are TGTGCCACCAGTGATCGGGGGAGGGGAACCTACAATGAGCAGTTCTTC. Translating it yields CATSDRGRGTYNEQFF.

The gene calls are TRBV7-9 and TRBJ2-5; D remains ambiguous. CDR1 and CDR2 from the germline V gene are SEHNR and FQNEAQ (reference sequence). V was trimmed by 5 bases and J by 0 bases, leaving 10 bases between them. This CDR3 is 14 amino acids long. CDR3 sequence (DNA): TGTGCCAGCAGCCCCCGTTTCGACCAAGAGACCCAGTACTTC. Translation gives CASSPRFDQETQYF.

V usage is TRBV4-3 and J usage is TRBJ2-7; 13 nucleotides line up with TRBD2. J gave up 3 bases and V 1 base, and 3 bases lay outside the gene matches. Germline V gene sequence: CDR1 LGHNA, CDR2 YSLEER. The CDR3 has 16 amino acids. The CDR3 reads CASSQAWTSGGYEQYF. In DNA, the CDR3 is TGCGCCAGCAGCCAAGCCTGGACTAGCGGGGGCTACGAGCAGTACTTC.

DNA of the CDR3: TGCAGTGCGCCCCCGGGGACCATGGTTAACACTGAAGCTTTCTTT. This translates into CSAPPGTMVNTEAFF. J is TRBJ1-1 and V is TRBV20-1; maybe TRBD1 (5 bases). The CDR3 is 15 amino acids. Trimming shortened V by 6 bases and J by 2 bases, and 19 bases separated the two germline ends. Germline CDR1 reads DFQATT; CDR2 reads SNEGSKA (reference sequence).

The table lists this clonotype with a few counts. The V call is TRBV29-1, the J call TRBJ2-5; TRBD2 agrees at 9 bases. The CDR3 runs 14 residues. Germline values: CDR1 SQVTM, CDR2 ANQGSEA. Germline trimming cut 8 bases from V and 4 bases from J; bases unmatched to any gene: 11. CDR3 sequence reads: CSTTGGLASETQYF. The CDR3 DNA reads TGCAGCACTACTGGGGGACTAGCATCAGAGACCCAGTACTTC.

This clonotype was seen a handful of times. J is TRBJ2-1 and V is TRBV5-6; TRBD2 matches 11 bases. The V gene end was trimmed by 4 bases and the J gene end by 5 bases; junction bases not matched to a gene: 8. This CDR3 is 16 amino acids long. Germline V gives CDR1 SGHDT, CDR2 YYEEEE. DNA for the CDR3: TGTGCCAGCAGCCCCACTAGCGGGAGACTCAACAATGAGCAGTTCTTC. Protein product: CASSPTSGRLNNEQFF. The full variable domain, its missing parts supplied by reference TRBV5-6 and TRBJ2-1, is DAGVTQSPTHLIKTRGQQVTLRCSPKSGHDTVSWYQQALGQGPQFIFQYYEEEERQRGNFPDRFSGHQFPNYSSELNVNALLLGDSALYLCASSPTSGRLNNEQFFGPGTRLTVL.

The chain carries TRBV12-3 or TRBV12-4 and TRBJ2-2, with 13 positions matching TRBD2. V lost 5 bases and J lost 4; bases outside the gene matches: 4. The CDR3 contains 16 residues. The CDR3 loop reads CASSIGLAGVTGELFF. In DNA, the CDR3 is TGTGCCAGCAGTATCGGACTAGCGGGAGTCACCGGGGAGCTGTTTTTT.

This clonotype has a handful of counts. The V call is TRBV28, the J call TRBJ2-7; TRBD1 matches at 7 bases. V dropped 4 bases and J dropped 12; count of bases not matched to a gene: 6. This CDR3 contains 11 residues. The V gene's germline CDR1 is MDHEN and CDR2 SYDVKM. DNA of the CDR3: TGTGCCAGCAGTTCACGACAGGGTCGGTACTTC. Amino acids: CASSSRQGRYF.

This chain links TRBV15 with TRBJ1-5; D gene uncertain. The V gene's germline CDR1 is LNHNV and CDR2 YYDKDF (reference sequence). Trimming shortened V by 0 bases and J by 2 bases, and 5 bases separated the two germline ends. The CDR3 totals 14 residues. Written as DNA, the CDR3 is TGTGCCACCAGCAGAGACGGGGGCAATCAGCCCCAGCATTTT. It encodes CATSRDGGNQPQHF.

This chain connects TRBV12-3 or TRBV12-4 to TRBJ2-5; the D gene is possibly TRBD2 (7 bases). This CDR3 contains 16 residues. Trimming took off 8 bases at V and 4 bases at J, with 23 bases between the two ends. CDR3 protein: CASAGWGGGGGETQYF. The CDR3, as DNA: TGTGCCAGCGCAGGATGGGGCGGGGGCGGTGGAGAGACCCAGTACTTC.

The rearrangement uses TRBV7-6 and TRBJ2-7, with D perhaps TRBD2 (5 bases). This CDR3 has 14 residues. Per the germline V gene, CDR1 is SGHVS and CDR2 is FNYEAQ. Trimming cost V 5 bases and J 5 bases, with 16 bases left between them. CDR3 in amino acids: CASSATPLANEQYF. CDR3 sequence (DNA): TGTGCCAGCAGCGCTACCCCTTTAGCGAACGAGCAGTACTTC.

This clonotype has a handful of counts. This chain links TRBV20-1 with TRBJ2-3; 13 positions agree with TRBD2. Trimming at V came to 3 bases and at J to 1 base, leaving 10 bases not matched to a gene. Germline lookup yields CDR1 DFQATT and CDR2 SNEGSKA (reference sequence). The CDR3 runs to 18 residues. CDR3 nucleotide sequence: TGCAGTGCTAGTGGACTAGCGGGAGCCGGGGGAGGCACAGATACGCAGTATTTT. Protein sequence: CSASGLAGAGGGTDTQYF.

This clonotype turned up a few times. The rearrangement links TRBV4-2 to TRBJ1-5, with 7 nucleotides matching TRBD1. With 3 bases clipped from V and 3 bases from J, the junction kept 2 bases outside the gene matches. This CDR3 comprises 14 residues. The germline V gene encodes CDR1 LGHNA and CDR2 YNFKEQ. CDR3: CASSQGQPNQPQHF. Here the CDR3 DNA reads TGTGCCAGCAGCCAGGGACAGCCCAATCAGCCCCAGCATTTT.

V and J are TRBV6-6 and TRBJ1-5; D is undetermined. Trimming removed 7 bases at V and 7 bases at J, with 11 bases between. CDR1 MNHNY and CDR2 SVGAGI come from the germline V gene (reference sequence). This CDR3 has 12 residues. The CDR3: CASTDMSQPQHF. Written as DNA, the CDR3 is TGTGCCAGCACCGACATGAGCCAGCCCCAGCATTTT.

This clonotype was observed a few times. The chain couples TRBV11-2 to TRBJ2-3; 13 bases line up with TRBD2. Germline CDR1 reads SGHAT; CDR2 reads FQNNGV. The CDR3 contains 16 residues. J was trimmed by 2 bases and V by 4 bases; bases with no gene match: 3. This chain's CDR3 is CASSSGLAGFTDTQYF. The CDR3, as DNA: TGTGCCAGCAGCTCGGGACTAGCGGGATTCACAGATACGCAGTATTTT.

The rearrangement uses TRBV7-6 and TRBJ2-2; D is tentatively TRBD1 or TRBD2 (6 bases each). The germline gives CDR1 SGHVS, CDR2 FNYEAQ. V was trimmed by 4 bases and J by 0 bases, leaving 15 bases between them. This CDR3 has 17 residues. The CDR3 DNA reads TGTGCCAGCAGCTATATAGGGGGAGGACCGAACACCGGGGAGCTGTTTTTT. Protein: CASSYIGGGPNTGELFF. The complete variable domain, with remaining parts taken from reference TRBV7-6 and TRBJ2-2, reads GAGVSQSPRYKVTKRGQDVALRCDPISGHVSLYWYRQALGQGPEFLTYFNYEAQQDKSGLPNDRFSAERPEGSISTLTIQRTEQRDSAMYRCASSYIGGGPNTGELFFGEGSRLTVL.

The table lists this clonotype with a few counts. V gene TRBV25-1 combines with J gene TRBJ2-5; no clear D gene. This CDR3 comprises 12 residues. Germline assignment: CDR1 MGHDK and CDR2 SYGVNS. With 2 bases removed from V and 5 bases from J, the gap between germline ends came to 6 bases. CDR3 coding DNA: TGTGCCAGCAGTGAACCCCCGGAGACCCAGTACTTC. Translated: CASSEPPETQYF.

This clonotype was detected only a few times. The genes are TRBV6-2 or TRBV6-3 and TRBJ2-1; 13 bases align to TRBD2. The CDR3 is 20 amino acids. The junction had 14 bases not matched to a gene; V was cut back by 2 bases and J by 4 bases. The V gene's germline CDR1 is MNHEY and CDR2 SVGEGT. For the CDR3, the DNA is TGTGCCAGCAGTTACCGGACTAGCGGGAGACCCATTTTCCAGTACAATGAGCAGTTCTTC. It specifies CASSYRTSGRPIFQYNEQFF.

Ten or more counts support this clonotype. The chain combines TRBV28 with TRBJ1-1; D is perhaps TRBD1 (5 bases). This CDR3 is built from 14 residues. The ends were cut back, 3 bases at V and 7 bases at J, with 15 bases in the middle. Germline V gene lookup returns CDR1 MDHEN and CDR2 SYDVKM. The CDR3 nucleotides read TGTGCCAGCAGTTTGAGCCGGGACCGTGGTGAAGCTTTCTTT. Translation: CASSLSRDRGEAFF.

The J gene is TRBJ2-5, the V gene TRBV4-3; no reliable D call. The ends were cut back, 0 bases at V and 7 bases at J, with 12 bases in the middle. The CDR3 extends over 14 amino acids. Germline V lookup: CDR1 LGHNA, CDR2 YSLEER. CDR3 bases: TGCGCCAGCAGCCAAGACCGCCTAATTGGGACCCAGTACTTC. It encodes CASSQDRLIGTQYF.

Only a few counts were recorded for this clonotype. The V gene is TRBV4-3, the J gene TRBJ2-7; 12 nucleotides align to TRBD2. Trimming removed 4 bases from V and 5 bases from J; junction bases left unmatched: 6. The CDR3 contains 15 residues. Looked up from germline, CDR1 is LGHNA and CDR2 is YSLEER. The CDR3 here is CASSPGLAGLDEQYF. The CDR3 DNA reads as TGCGCCAGCAGCCCCGGACTAGCGGGACTCGACGAGCAGTACTTC.